This TCR beta chain emerged from a study of beta chain features in type 1 diabetes. Expressed TCRB transcripts were sequenced because the entire RNA isolate underwent reverse transcription. Method: immunoSEQ multiplex PCR; TCRdb's copy keeps in-frame clones and lacks some. The sample has 900,000 or so clones, roughly a sixth seen once. With regard to this clone: At the DNA level, this CDR3 is encoded by other sequences in the same sample as well.

The CDR3 is 13 residues long. Unmatched junction bases numbered 0, after V lost 3 bases and J lost 4 bases. Per germline, CDR1 SGHTA and CDR2 FQGTGA. The chain is built from TRBV7-3 and TRBJ2-1, with TRBD1 identical over 7 bases. This clonotype originated in a woman between 18 and 30 years old in good health. The specimen sequenced was naive CD4+ T cells from blood. The CDR3 nucleotides read TGTGCCAGCAGCTTGGGACAGTACAATGAGCAGTTCTTC. It encodes CASSLGQYNEQFF.